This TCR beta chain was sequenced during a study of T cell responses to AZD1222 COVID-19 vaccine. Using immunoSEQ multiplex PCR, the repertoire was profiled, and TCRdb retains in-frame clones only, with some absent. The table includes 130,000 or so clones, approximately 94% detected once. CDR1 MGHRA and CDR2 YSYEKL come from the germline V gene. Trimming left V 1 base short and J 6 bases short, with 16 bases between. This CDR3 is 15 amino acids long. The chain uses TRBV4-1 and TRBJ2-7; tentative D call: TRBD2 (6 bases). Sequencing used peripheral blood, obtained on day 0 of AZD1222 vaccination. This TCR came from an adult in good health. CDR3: CASSQGGGIGGEQYF. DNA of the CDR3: TGCGCCAGCAGCCAAGGTGGCGGGATAGGAGGCGAGCAGTACTTC.